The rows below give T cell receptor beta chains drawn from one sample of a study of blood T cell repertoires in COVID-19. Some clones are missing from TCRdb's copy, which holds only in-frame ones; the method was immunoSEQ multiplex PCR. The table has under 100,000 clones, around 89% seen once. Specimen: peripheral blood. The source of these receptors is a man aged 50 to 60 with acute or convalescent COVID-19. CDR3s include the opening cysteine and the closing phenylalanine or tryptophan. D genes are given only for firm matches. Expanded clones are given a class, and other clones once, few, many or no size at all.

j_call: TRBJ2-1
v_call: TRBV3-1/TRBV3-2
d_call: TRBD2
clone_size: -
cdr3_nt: TGTGCCAGCAGCCACCCTCGACGCGGACTAGCGGCGAATGAGCAGTTCTTC
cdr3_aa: CASSHPRRGLAANEQFF

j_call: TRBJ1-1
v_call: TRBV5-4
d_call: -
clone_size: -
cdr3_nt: TGTGCCAGCAGCTGGAGGGGGGGGGACACTGAAGCTTTCTTT
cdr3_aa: CASSWRGGDTEAFF

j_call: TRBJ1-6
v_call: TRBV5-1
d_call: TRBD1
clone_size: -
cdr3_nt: TGCGCCAGCAGCTTGATAGGACAGGGTCAATTTAATTCACCCCTCCACTTT
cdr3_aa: CASSLIGQGQFNSPLHF

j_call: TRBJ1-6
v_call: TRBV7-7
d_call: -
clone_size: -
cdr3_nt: TGTGCCAGCAGCCATGACAGGATTAATTCACCCCTCCACTTT
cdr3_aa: CASSHDRINSPLHF

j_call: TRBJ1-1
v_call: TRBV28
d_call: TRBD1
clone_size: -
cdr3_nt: TGTGCCAGCAGTGCTCCAGGGGGGAGCACTGAAGCTTTCTTT
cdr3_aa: CASSAPGGSTEAFF

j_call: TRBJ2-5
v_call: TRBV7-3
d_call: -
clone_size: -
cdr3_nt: TGTGCCAGCAGCTTGGGATGGACTGGGCCGGGGGAGACCCAGTACTTC
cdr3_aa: CASSLGWTGPGETQYF

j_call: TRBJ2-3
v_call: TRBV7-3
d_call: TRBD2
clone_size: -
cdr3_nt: TGTGCCAGCAGCTCACTAGCGGGGGGAACAGATACGCAGTATTTT
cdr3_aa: CASSSLAGGTDTQYF

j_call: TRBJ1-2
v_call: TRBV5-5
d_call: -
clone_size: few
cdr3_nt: TGTGCCAGCAGCTTGGACCGGGGGTATGGCTACACCTTC
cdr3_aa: CASSLDRGYGYTF

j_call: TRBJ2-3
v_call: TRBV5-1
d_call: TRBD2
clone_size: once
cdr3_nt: TGCGCCAGCAGCCTCGGACTAGCCCTCACAGATACGCAGTATTTT
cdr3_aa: CASSLGLALTDTQYF

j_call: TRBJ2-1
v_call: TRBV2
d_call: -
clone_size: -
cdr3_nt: TGTGCCAGCAGCGAGGGTTGGGGAAGTGAGCAGTTCTTC
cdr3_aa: CASSEGWGSEQFF

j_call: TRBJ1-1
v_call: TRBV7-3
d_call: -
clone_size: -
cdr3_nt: TGTGCCAGCAGCCCCACCGGGGCGGGAGGGGTCGGCACTGAAGCTTTCTTT
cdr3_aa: CASSPTGAGGVGTEAFF

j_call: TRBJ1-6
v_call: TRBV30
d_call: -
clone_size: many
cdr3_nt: TGTGCCTCCCAAACCGGGGATTCACCCCTCCACTTT
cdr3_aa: CASQTGDSPLHF

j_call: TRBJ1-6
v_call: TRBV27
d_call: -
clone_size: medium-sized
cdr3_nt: TGTGCCAGCAGTTTATCCGGTTTCTCACCCCTCCACTTT
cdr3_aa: CASSLSGFSPLHF

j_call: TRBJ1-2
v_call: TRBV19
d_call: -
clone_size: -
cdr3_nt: TGTGCCAGTAGTCCCGGTAACTATGGCTACACCTTC
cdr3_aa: CASSPGNYGYTF

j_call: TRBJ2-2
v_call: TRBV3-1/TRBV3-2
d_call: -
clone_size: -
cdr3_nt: TGTGCCAGCAGACACGTCACCGGGGAGCTGTTTTTT
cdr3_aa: CASRHVTGELFF

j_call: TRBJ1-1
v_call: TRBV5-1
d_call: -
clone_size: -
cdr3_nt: TGCGCCAGCAGCGCCCAGTTGAACACTGAAGCTTTCTTT
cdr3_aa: CASSAQLNTEAFF

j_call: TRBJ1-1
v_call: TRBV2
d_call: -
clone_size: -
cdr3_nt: TGTGCCAGCAGTGAGGGGGAGGGGAAGGCTTTCTTT
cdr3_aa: CASSEGEGKAFF

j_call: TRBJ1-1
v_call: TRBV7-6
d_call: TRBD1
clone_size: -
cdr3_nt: TGTGCCAGCAGCCTCGGGACAGGGAACACTGAAGCTTTCTTT
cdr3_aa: CASSLGTGNTEAFF

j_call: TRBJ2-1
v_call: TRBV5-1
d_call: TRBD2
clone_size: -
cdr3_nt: TGCGCCAGCAGCAGGACTAGCGGGGGGGAAAGCTCCTACAATGAGCAGTTCTTC
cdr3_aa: CASSRTSGGESSYNEQFF

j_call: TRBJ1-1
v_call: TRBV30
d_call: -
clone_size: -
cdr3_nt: TGTGCCTGGGCCAGGGGTCCGAACACTGAAGCTTTCTTT
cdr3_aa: CAWARGPNTEAFF